The present TCR beta chain was sequenced within a study of blood T cell repertoires in COVID-19. As for the study in general: Acute and convalescent COVID-19 specimens originated in the United States, Italy and Spain.

Under the authors' procedure: By means of reference gene primer amplification, nucleated cell counts were estimated. Only in-frame clones appear in the TCRdb table, and some are missing; sequencing was by immunoSEQ multiplex PCR. The V and J calls and clone size come from that table; D and trimming were worked out from the DNA. The data show about 170,000 clones, with roughly 81% seen just once and roughly 2.7% held by the top ten. Trimming cost V 6 bases and J 0 bases, with 11 bases left between them. In germline, CDR1 is SGHAT, CDR2 FQNNGV. The CDR3 contains 14 residues. While infection was still active, Seattle patients were enrolled and then followed longitudinally.

The sample consisted of peripheral blood. The sequence came from a woman over 75 with COVID-19, enrolled during active disease. This chain uses TRBV11-2 with TRBJ1-1; no definite D call. The DNA of the CDR3 is TGTGCCAGCAGGCCACAGCCTATGAACACTGAAGCTTTCTTT. The encoded protein is CASRPQPMNTEAFF.